These 3 T cell receptor beta chains originate from one sample sequenced in a study of T cells in localized non-small cell lung cancer. Repertoires were generated with immunoSEQ multiplex PCR, while TCRdb's copy carries only in-frame clones and drops some. Found here are about 12,000 clones, 85% to 90% of them singletons; the top ten hold roughly 22%. The sample consisted of peripheral blood, taken before any cancer treatment. The receptor set was obtained from a male donor at least 60 years old with stage I lung adenocarcinoma.

This chain connects TRBV2 to TRBJ1-6; D uncertain. This CDR3 is built from 14 residues. Germline V gene lookup returns CDR1 SNHLY and CDR2 FYNNEI. Trimming shortened V by 3 bases and J by 7 bases, and 10 bases separated the two germline ends. The CDR3 coding sequence is TGTGCCAGCAGTGACGTCACTCAGAATTCACCCCTCCACTTT. It translates to CASSDVTQNSPLHF.

The V call is TRBV5-1, the J call TRBJ1-1; D is perhaps TRBD1 (6 bases). CDR3 size: 14 residues. V dropped 6 bases and J dropped 0 bases, with 12 bases sitting between them. CDR1 is SGHRS, CDR2 YFSETQ, per germline. The CDR3 is CASKSQGLNTEAFF. The DNA for the CDR3 is TGCGCCAGCAAGAGCCAGGGGCTGAACACTGAAGCTTTCTTT.

The CDR3 DNA reads as TGTGCCAGCAGTGATCCCATCTCTCCCCGAGCCAAAAACATTCAGTACTTC. This sequence encodes CASSDPISPRAKNIQYF. The rearrangement uses TRBV2 and TRBJ2-4; D unclear. Germline lookup yields CDR1 SNHLY and CDR2 FYNNEI. V was shortened by 3 bases and J by 0 bases, with 15 bases between the two germline ends. This CDR3 has 17 amino acids.